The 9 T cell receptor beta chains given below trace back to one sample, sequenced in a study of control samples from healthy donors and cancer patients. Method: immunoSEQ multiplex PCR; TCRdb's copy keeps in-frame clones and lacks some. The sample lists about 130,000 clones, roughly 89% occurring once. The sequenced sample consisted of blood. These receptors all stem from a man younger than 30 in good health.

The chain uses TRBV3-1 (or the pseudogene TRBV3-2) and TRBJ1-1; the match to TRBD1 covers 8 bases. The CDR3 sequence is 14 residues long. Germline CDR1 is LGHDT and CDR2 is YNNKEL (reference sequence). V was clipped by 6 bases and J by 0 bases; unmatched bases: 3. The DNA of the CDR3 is TGTGCCAGCAGTCCAGGGGGCGTGAACACTGAAGCTTTCTTT. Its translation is CASSPGGVNTEAFF.

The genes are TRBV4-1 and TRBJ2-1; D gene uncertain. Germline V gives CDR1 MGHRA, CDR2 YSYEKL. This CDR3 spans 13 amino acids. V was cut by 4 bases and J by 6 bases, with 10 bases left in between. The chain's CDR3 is CASSPQLGNEQFF. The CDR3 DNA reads TGCGCCAGCAGCCCCCAATTGGGCAATGAGCAGTTCTTC.

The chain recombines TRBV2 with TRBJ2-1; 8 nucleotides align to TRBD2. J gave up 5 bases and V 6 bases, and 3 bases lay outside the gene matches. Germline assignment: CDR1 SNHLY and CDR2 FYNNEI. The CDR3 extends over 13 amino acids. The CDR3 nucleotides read TGTGCCAGCAGCGGGGGGGGACACAATGAGCAGTTCTTC. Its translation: CASSGGGHNEQFF. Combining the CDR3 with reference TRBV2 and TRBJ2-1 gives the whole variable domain EPEVTQTPSHQVTQMGQEVILRCVPISNHLYFYWYRQILGQKVEFLVSFYNNEISEKSEIFDDQFSVERPDGSNFTLKIRSTKLEDSAMYFCASSGGGHNEQFFGPGTRLTVL.

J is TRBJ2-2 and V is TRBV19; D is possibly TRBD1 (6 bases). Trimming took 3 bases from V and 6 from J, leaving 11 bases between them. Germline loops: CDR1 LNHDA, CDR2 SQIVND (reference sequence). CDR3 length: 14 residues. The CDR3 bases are TGTGCCAGTAGTATGAGGGGGTTGGCCGGGGAGCTGTTTTTT. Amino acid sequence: CASSMRGLAGELFF. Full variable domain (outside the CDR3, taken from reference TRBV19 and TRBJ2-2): DGGITQSPKYLFRKEGQNVTLSCEQNLNHDAMYWYRQDPGQGLRLIYYSQIVNDFQKGDIAEGYSVSREKKESFPLTVTSAQKNPTAFYLCASSMRGLAGELFFGEGSRLTVL.

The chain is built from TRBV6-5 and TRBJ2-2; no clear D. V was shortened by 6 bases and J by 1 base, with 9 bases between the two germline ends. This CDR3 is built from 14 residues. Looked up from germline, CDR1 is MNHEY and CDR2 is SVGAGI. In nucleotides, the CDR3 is TGTGCCAGCAGCGAGACGGGGAACACCGGGGAGCTGTTTTTT. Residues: CASSETGNTGELFF.

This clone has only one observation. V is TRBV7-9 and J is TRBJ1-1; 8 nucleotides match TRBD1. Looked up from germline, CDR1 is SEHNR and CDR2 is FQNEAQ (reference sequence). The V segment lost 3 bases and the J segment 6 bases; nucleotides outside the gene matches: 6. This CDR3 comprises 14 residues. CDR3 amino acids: CASSLDRANSEAFF. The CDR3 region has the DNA TGTGCCAGCAGCTTGGACAGGGCTAACTCTGAAGCTTTCTTT.

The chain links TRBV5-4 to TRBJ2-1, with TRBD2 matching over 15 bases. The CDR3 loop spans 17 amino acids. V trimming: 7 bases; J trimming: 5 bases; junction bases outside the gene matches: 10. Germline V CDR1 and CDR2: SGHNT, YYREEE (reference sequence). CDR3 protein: CASGPGLAGGKNNEQFF. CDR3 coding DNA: TGTGCCAGCGGGCCGGGACTAGCGGGGGGAAAGAACAATGAGCAGTTCTTC.

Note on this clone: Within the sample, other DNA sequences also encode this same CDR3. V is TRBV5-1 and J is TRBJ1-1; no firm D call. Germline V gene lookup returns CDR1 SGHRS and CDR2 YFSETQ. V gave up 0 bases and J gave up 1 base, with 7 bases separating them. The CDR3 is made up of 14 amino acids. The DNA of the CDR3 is TGCGCCAGCAGCTTGGAAGGCGCGAACACTGAAGCTTTCTTT. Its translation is CASSLEGANTEAFF. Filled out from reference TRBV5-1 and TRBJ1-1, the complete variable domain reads KAGVTQTPRYLIKTRGQQVTLSCSPISGHRSVSWYQQTPGQGLQFLFEYFSETQRNKGNFPGRFSGRQFSNSRSEMNVSTLELGDSALYLCASSLEGANTEAFFGQGTRLTVV.

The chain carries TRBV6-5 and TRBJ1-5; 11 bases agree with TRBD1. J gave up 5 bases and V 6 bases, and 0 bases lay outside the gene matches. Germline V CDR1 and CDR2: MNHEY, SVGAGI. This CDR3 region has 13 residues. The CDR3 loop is CASRGQGDQPQHF. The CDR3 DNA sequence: TGTGCCAGCAGGGGACAGGGGGATCAGCCCCAGCATTTT.